The 10 T cell receptor beta chains given below trace back to one sample, sequenced in a study of cytomegalovirus exposure and HLA in healthy donors. Primers included in the PCR were 60 Vbeta and 13 Jbeta primers. Only in-frame clones appear in the TCRdb table, and some are missing; sequencing was by immunoSEQ multiplex PCR. This sample has about 140,000 clones, with 60% to 85% found just once. Source material: PBMCs. The receptor set was obtained from a man aged 35-49 years in good health and CMV-seropositive.

This clone was found once. The chain is built from TRBV30 and TRBJ2-1; a possible D gene is TRBD2 (5 bases). V shed 2 bases and J shed 10 bases, with 12 bases lying between them. The germline V gene encodes CDR1 GTSNPN and CDR2 SVGIG (reference sequence). This CDR3 comprises 12 residues. The CDR3 DNA reads TGTGCCTGGAGTCAAACGGGGTGGGAGCAGTTCTTC. As protein: CAWSQTGWEQFF.

The rearrangement joins TRBV23-1 to TRBJ1-2, with 10 bases matching TRBD1. TRBV23-1 is filed as an ORF, its function uncertain. The CDR3 runs 17 residues. The junction had 23 bases not matched to a gene; V was cut back by 10 bases and J by 9 bases. DNA for the CDR3: TGCGCCACCAAGTCGGGGGGCCCCGGGACAGGGGTATTCAGCTACACCTTC. Residues: CATKSGGPGTGVFSYTF.

V and J are TRBV29-1 and TRBJ1-1; D uncertain. V was trimmed by 4 bases and J by 1 base, leaving 10 bases between them. Germline CDR1 reads SQVTM; CDR2 reads ANQGSEA. This CDR3 contains 13 residues. CDR3 bases: TGCAGCGTTGTAAGAGGATGGAACACTGAAGCTTTCTTT. Protein: CSVVRGWNTEAFF.

The gene calls are TRBV11-3 and TRBJ2-1, with D maybe TRBD2 (5 bases). The CDR3 runs 14 residues. The germline V gene encodes CDR1 SGHNT and CDR2 YENEEA. Trimming took 4 bases from V and 4 from J, leaving 11 bases between them. CDR3 sequence: CASSSNGLYNEQFF. The CDR3, as DNA: TGTGCCAGCAGCTCAAACGGACTTTACAATGAGCAGTTCTTC.

This clone has only one observation. The V and J genes are TRBV10-3 and TRBJ2-7, with D tentatively TRBD2 (6 bases). Trimming took 0 bases from V and 6 from J, leaving 12 bases between them. Germline loops: CDR1 ENHRY, CDR2 SYGVKD. This CDR3 has 14 amino acids. The CDR3 nucleotides read TGTGCCATCAGTGAGTCGGGAGGCTTTAGCGAGCAGTACTTC. Amino acid sequence: CAISESGGFSEQYF.

The chain carries TRBV6-1 and TRBJ2-7; perhaps TRBD1 as D (5 bases). There are 14 residues in the CDR3. Germline lookup yields CDR1 MNHNS and CDR2 SASEGT. V lost 1 base to trimming and J lost 4 bases, with 11 bases between them. The chain's CDR3 is CASSEGGPLYEQYF. The CDR3 DNA sequence: TGTGCCAGCAGTGAAGGGGGCCCTCTTTACGAGCAGTACTTC.

This chain uses TRBV7-9 with TRBJ1-5; 8 bases match TRBD1. Per the germline V gene, CDR1 is SEHNR and CDR2 is FQNEAQ (reference sequence). V lost 2 bases to trimming and J lost 6 bases; unmatched junction nucleotides: 12. The CDR3 extends over 17 amino acids. The CDR3, as DNA: TGTGCCAGCAGCTTACCGTCGGTCAAACAGGGGGGTCAGCCCCAGCATTTT. Amino acid sequence: CASSLPSVKQGGQPQHF.

The chain joins TRBV18 to TRBJ2-1; 10 bases fit TRBD2. The CDR3 runs 19 residues. V was pared by 2 bases and J by 7 bases, with 17 bases of the junction left unmatched. The germline gives CDR1 KGHSH, CDR2 LQKENI. The CDR3 loop is CASSPAILAGIGRRNEQFF. The CDR3 DNA sequence: TGTGCCAGCTCACCAGCAATACTAGCGGGAATCGGGCGGAGGAATGAGCAGTTCTTC.

This clone was counted a few times. The chain joins TRBV28 to TRBJ2-7; D is unresolved. V was pared by 6 bases and J by 7 bases, with 13 bases between. The CDR3 extends over 12 amino acids. Germline lookup yields CDR1 MDHEN and CDR2 SYDVKM. The CDR3 region is CASRSSIEEQYF. For the CDR3, the DNA is TGTGCCAGCAGATCGTCCATCGAGGAGCAGTACTTC. Using reference TRBV28 and TRBJ2-7 for the parts outside the CDR3, the full variable domain is DVKVTQSSRYLVKRTGEKVFLECVQDMDHENMFWYRQDPGLGLRLIYFSYDVKMKEKGDIPEGYSVSREKKERFSLILESASTNQTSMYLCASRSSIEEQYFGPGTRLTVT.

The sample holds a few counts of this clone. The V gene is TRBV28, the J gene TRBJ2-3; unclear D gene. Trimming cost V 3 bases and J 6 bases, with 10 bases left between them. The V gene's germline CDR1 is MDHEN and CDR2 SYDVKM. The CDR3 runs to 13 residues. Here the CDR3 reads CASSLPQLDTQYF. The CDR3 coding sequence is TGTGCCAGCAGTTTGCCCCAACTCGATACGCAGTATTTT.